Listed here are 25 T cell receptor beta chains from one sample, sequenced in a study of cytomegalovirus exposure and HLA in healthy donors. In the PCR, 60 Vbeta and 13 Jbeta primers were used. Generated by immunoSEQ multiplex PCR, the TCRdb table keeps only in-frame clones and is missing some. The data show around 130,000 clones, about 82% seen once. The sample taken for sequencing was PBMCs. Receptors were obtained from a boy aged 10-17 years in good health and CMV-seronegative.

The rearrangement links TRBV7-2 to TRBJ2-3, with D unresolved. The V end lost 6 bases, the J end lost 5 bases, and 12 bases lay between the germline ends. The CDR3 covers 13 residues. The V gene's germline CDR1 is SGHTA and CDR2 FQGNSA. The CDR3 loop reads CASRAQTRDTQYF. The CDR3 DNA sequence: TGTGCCAGCAGGGCTCAAACCCGAGATACGCAGTATTTT.

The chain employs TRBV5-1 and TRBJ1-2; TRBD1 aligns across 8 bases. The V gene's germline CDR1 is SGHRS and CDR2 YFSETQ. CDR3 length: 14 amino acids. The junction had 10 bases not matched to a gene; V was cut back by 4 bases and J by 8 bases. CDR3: CASSPLDREGGYTF. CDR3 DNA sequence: TGCGCCAGCAGCCCCCTGGACAGGGAAGGCGGCTACACCTTC.

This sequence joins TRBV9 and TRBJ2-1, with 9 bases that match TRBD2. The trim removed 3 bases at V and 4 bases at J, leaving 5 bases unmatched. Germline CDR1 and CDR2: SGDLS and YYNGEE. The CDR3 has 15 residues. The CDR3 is CASSGLAGYYNEQFF. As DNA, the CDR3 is TGTGCCAGCAGCGGGCTAGCGGGGTATTACAATGAGCAGTTCTTC. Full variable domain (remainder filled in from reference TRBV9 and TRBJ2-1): DSGVTQTPKHLITATGQRVTLRCSPRSGDLSVYWYQQSLDQGLQFLIQYYNGEERAKGNILERFSAQQFPDLHSELNLSSLELGDSALYFCASSGLAGYYNEQFFGPGTRLTVL.

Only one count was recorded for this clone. The CDR3 reads CASSVGLGPEAFF. The CDR3 bases are TGTGCCAGCAGCGTAGGTTTGGGCCCTGAAGCTTTCTTT. The V call is TRBV9, the J call TRBJ1-1; no firm D call. The V gene lost 0 bases and the J gene lost 6 bases, with 9 bases spanning the gap. The CDR3 sequence is 13 residues long. Looked up from germline, CDR1 is SGDLS and CDR2 is YYNGEE.

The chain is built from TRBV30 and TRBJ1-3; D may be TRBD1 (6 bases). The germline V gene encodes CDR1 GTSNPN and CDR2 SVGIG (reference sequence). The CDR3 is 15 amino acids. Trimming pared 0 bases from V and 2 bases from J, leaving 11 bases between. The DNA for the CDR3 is TGTGCCTGGAGTGTAAGGGAGGGGGCTGGAAACACCATATATTTT. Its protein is CAWSVREGAGNTIYF.

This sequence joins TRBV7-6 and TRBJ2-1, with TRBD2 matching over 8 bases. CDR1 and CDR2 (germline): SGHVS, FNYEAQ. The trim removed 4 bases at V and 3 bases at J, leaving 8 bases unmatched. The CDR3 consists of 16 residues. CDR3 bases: TGTGCCAGCAGCTCACATCCGGGAGGGAACTACAATGAGCAGTTCTTC. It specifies CASSSHPGGNYNEQFF. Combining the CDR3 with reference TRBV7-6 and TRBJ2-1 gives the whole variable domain GAGVSQSPRYKVTKRGQDVALRCDPISGHVSLYWYRQALGQGPEFLTYFNYEAQQDKSGLPNDRFSAERPEGSISTLTIQRTEQRDSAMYRCASSSHPGGNYNEQFFGPGTRLTVL.

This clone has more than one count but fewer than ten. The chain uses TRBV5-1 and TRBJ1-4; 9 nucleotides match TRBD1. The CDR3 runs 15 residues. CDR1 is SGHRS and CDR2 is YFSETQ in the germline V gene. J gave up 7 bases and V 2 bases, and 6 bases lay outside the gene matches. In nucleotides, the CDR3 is TGCGCCAGCAGCTTCGGCGGGACAGGGACTGAAAAACTGTTTTTT. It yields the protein CASSFGGTGTEKLFF.

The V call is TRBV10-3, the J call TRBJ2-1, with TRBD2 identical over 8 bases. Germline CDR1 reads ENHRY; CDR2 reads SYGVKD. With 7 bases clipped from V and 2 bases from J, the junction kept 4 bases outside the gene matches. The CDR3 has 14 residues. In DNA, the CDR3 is TGTGCCATCAAGGCTAGCGGGCCCTACAATGAGCAGTTCTTC. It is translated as CAIKASGPYNEQFF.

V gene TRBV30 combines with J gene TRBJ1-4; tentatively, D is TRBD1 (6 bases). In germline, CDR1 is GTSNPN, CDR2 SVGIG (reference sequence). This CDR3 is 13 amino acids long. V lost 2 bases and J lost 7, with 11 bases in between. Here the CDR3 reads CAWSTGGREKLFF. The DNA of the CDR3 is TGTGCCTGGAGTACGGGGGGCCGTGAAAAACTGTTTTTT.

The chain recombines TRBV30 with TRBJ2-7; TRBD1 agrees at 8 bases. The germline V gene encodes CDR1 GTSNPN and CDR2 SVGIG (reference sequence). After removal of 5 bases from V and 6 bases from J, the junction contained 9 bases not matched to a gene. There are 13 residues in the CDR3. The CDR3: CAWGKIDRGEQYF. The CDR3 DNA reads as TGTGCCTGGGGAAAAATCGACAGGGGCGAGCAGTACTTC.

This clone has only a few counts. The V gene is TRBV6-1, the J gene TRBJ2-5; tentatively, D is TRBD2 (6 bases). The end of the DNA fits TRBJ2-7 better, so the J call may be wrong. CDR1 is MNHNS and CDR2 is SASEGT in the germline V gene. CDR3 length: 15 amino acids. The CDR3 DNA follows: TGTGCCAGCAGTGAAGATGGTAGCGGAGCCTACGAGCAGTACTTC. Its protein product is CASSEDGSGAYEQYF.

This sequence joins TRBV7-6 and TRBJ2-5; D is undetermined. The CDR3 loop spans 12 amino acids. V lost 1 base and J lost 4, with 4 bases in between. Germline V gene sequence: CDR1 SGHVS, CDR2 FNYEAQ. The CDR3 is CASSLGIETQYF. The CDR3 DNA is TGTGCCAGCAGCTTAGGTATAGAGACCCAGTACTTC.

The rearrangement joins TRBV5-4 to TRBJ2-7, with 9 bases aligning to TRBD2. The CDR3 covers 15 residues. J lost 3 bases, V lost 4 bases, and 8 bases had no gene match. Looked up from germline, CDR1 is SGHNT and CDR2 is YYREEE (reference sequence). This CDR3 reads CASSAAAGGFYEQYF. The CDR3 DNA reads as TGTGCCAGCAGCGCCGCCGCGGGAGGGTTCTACGAGCAGTACTTC.

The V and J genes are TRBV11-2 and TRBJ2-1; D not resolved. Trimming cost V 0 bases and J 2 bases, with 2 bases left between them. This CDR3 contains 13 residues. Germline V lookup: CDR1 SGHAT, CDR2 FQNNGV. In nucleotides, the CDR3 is TGTGCCAGCAGCTTAGACACCTACAATGAGCAGTTCTTC. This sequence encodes CASSLDTYNEQFF.

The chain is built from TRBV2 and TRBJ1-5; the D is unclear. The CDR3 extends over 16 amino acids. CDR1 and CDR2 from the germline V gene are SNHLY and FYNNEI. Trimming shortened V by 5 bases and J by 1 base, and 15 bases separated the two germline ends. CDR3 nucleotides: TGTGCCAGCAGTCCTGGCCGAACGATAAGCAATCAGCCCCAGCATTTT. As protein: CASSPGRTISNQPQHF.

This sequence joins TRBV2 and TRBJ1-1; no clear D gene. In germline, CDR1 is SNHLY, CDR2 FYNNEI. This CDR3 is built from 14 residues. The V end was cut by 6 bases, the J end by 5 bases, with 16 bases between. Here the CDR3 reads CASREEGGGTEAFF. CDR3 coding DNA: TGTGCCAGCAGGGAGGAGGGAGGAGGAACTGAAGCTTTCTTT.

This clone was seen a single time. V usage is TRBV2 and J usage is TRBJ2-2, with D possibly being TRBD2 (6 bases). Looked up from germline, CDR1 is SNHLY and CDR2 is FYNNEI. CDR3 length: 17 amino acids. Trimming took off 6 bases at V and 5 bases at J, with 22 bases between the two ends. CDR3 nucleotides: TGTGCCAGCAGGGGACTCCGGGACCGAGGTAGAACCGGGGAGCTGTTTTTT. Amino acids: CASRGLRDRGRTGELFF.

CDR3 bases: TGTGCCAGCAGCGTAGGAAAGGGACTAGCGGGAGTCTACGAGCAGTACTTC. This sequence encodes CASSVGKGLAGVYEQYF. V and J are TRBV9 and TRBJ2-7; TRBD2 agrees at 14 bases. V shed 0 bases, J shed 3 bases, and the junction held 5 bases outside the gene matches. The CDR3 has 17 amino acids. The germline V gene has CDR1 SGDLS and CDR2 YYNGEE.

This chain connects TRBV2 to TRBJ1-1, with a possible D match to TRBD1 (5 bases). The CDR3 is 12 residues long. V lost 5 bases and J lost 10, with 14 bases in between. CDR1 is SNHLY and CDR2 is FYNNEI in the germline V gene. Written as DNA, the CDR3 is TGTGCCAGCAGTCAAGGCGGGGGTGTAGCTTTCTTT. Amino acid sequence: CASSQGGGVAFF.

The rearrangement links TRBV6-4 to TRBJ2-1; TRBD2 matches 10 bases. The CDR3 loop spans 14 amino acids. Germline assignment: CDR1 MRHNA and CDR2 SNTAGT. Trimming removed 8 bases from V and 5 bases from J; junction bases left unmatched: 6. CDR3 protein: CASRGSGRNNEQFF. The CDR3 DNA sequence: TGTGCCAGCCGTGGTAGCGGGAGGAACAATGAGCAGTTCTTC.

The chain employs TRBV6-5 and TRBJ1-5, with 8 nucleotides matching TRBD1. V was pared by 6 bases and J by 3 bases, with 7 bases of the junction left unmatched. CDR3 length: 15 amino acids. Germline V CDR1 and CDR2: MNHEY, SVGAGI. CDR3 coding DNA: TGTGCCAGCAGCCTCGGACAGGGAACCAATCAGCCCCAGCATTTT. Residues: CASSLGQGTNQPQHF.

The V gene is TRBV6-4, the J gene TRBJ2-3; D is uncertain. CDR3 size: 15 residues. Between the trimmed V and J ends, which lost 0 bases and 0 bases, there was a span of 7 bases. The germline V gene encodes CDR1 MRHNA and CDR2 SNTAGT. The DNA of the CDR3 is TGTGCCAGCAGTGACTCCCCAGAAAGCACAGATACGCAGTATTTT. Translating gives CASSDSPESTDTQYF.

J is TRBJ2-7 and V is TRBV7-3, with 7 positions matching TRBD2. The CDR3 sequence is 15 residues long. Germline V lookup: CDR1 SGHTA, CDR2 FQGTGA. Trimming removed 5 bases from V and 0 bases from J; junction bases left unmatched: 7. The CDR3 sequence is CASSLSGSRSYEQYF. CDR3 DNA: TGTGCCAGCAGCCTTAGCGGGTCTCGCTCCTACGAGCAGTACTTC. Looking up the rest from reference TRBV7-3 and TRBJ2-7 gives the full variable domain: GAGVSQTPSNKVTEKGKYVELRCDPISGHTALYWYRQSLGQGPEFLIYFQGTGAADDSGLPNDRFFAVRPEGSVSTLKIQRTERGDSAVYLCASSLSGSRSYEQYFGPGTRLTVT.

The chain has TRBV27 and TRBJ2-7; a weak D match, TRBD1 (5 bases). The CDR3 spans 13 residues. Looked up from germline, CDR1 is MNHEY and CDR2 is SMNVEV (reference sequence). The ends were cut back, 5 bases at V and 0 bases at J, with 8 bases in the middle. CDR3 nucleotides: TGTGCCAGCAGTCAGGGTCTCTCCTACGAGCAGTACTTC. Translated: CASSQGLSYEQYF.

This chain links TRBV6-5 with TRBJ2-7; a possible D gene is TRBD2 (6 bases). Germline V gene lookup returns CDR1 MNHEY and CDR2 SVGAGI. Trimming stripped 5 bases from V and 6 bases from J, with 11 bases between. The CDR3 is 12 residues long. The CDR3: CASSKTSFEQYF. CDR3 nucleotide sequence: TGTGCCAGCAGTAAGACTAGTTTCGAGCAGTACTTC.